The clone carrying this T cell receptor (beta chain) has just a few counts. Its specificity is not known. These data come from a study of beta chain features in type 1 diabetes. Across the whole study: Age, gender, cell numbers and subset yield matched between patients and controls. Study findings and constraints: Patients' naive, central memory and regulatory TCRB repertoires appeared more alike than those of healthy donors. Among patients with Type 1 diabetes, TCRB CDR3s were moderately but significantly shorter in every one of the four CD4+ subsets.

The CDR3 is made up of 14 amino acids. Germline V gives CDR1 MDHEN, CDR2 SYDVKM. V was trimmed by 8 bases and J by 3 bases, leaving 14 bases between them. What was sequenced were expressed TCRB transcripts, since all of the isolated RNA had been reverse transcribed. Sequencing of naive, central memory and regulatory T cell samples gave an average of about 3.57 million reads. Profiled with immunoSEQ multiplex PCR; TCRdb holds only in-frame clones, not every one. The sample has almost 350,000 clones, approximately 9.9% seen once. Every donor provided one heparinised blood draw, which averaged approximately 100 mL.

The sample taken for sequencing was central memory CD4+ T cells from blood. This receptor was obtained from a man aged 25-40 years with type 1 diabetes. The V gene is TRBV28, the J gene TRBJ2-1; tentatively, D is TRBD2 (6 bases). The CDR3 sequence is CASLAGSLYNEQFF. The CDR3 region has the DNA TGTGCCAGCTTGGCGGGAAGTCTCTACAATGAGCAGTTCTTC. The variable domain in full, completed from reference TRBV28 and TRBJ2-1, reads DVKVTQSSRYLVKRTGEKVFLECVQDMDHENMFWYRQDPGLGLRLIYFSYDVKMKEKGDIPEGYSVSREKKERFSLILESASTNQTSMYLCASLAGSLYNEQFFGPGTRLTVL.